Sequencing of this TCR beta chain was carried out in a study of quantifying T cell responses using KT2 cells. At the level of the study: Reverse transcription used primers in the TCR alpha and beta constant regions.

Trimming removed 6 bases at V and 4 bases at J, with 15 bases between. Germline V lookup: CDR1 WNHNN, CDR2 SYGVQD (reference sequence). The CDR3 runs to 14 residues. This clonotype has a count of ten or more. An oligo carrying a UMI was ligated to the cDNA 3' end. An equimolar mix of RC1.1 and RC1.2 primed the beta chain across TRBC1 and TRBC2. TCRdb itself ran the UMI-ligation and nested PCR reads through MiXCR, one entry per CDR3 protein. The data contain fewer than 40,000 distinct CDR3 sequences, 7.3% of them seen just once; the ten biggest clones take up approximately 15%. Sequenced: PBMCs spiked with cells of the T cell clone KT2. The chain has TRBV10-1 and TRBJ1-1, with D perhaps matching TRBD1 (5 bases). The sequence derives from a human donor. The CDR3 DNA reads as TGCGCCAGCAGCGCGGGACCAGCGGGCACTGAAGCTTTCTTT. Translation gives CASSAGPAGTEAFF.